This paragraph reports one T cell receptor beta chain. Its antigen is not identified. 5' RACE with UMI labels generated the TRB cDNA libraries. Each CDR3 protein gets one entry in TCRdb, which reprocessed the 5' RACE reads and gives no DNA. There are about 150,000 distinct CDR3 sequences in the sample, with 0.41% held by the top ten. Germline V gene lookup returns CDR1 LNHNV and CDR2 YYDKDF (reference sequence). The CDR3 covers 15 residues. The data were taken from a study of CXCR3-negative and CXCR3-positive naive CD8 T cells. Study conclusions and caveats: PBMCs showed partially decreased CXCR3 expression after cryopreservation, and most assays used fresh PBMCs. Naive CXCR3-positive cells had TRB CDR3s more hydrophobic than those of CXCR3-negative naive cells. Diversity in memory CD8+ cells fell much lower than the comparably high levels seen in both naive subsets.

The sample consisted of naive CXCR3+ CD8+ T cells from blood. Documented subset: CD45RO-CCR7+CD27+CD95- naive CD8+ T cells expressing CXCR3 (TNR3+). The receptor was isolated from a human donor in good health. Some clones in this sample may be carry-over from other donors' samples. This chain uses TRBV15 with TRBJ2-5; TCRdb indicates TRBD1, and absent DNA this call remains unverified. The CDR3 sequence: CATSRVPLGGETQYF. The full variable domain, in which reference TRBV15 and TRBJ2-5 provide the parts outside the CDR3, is DAMVIQNPRYQVTQFGKPVTLSCSQTLNHNVMYWYQQKSSQAPKLLFHYYDKDFNNEADTPDNFQSRRPNTSFCFLDIRSPGLGDTAMYLCATSRVPLGGETQYFGPGTRLLVL.